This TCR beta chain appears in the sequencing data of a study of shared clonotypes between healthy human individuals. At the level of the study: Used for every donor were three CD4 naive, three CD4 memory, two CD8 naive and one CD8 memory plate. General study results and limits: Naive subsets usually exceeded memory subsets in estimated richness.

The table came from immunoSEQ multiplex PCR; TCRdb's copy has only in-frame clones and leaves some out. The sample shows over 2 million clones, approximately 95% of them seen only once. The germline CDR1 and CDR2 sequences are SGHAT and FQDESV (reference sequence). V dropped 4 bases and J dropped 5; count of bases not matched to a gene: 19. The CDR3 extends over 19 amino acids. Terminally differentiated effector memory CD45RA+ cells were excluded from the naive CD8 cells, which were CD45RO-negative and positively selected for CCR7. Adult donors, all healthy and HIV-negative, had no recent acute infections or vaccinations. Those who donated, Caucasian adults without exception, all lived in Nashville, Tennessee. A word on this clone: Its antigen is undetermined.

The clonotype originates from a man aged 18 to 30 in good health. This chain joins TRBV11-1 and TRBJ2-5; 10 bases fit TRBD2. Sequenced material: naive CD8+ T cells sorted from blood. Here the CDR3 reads CASSYGIGSGSGGLETQYF. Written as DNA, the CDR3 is TGTGCCAGCAGCTATGGTATTGGATCGGGTAGCGGGGGGTTGGAGACCCAGTACTTC.